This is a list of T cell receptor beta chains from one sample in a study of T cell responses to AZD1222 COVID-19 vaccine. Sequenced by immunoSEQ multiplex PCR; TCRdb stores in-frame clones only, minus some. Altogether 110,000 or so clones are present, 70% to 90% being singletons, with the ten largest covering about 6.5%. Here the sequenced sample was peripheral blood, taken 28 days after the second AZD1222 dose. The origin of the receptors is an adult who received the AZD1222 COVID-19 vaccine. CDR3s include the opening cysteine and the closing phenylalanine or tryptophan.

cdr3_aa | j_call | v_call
CASSLGLAGGYEQYF | TRBJ2-7 | TRBV28
CASSLGLVPDTQYF | TRBJ2-3 | TRBV5-1
CASSQGLAGGTDTQYF | TRBJ2-3 | TRBV4-3
CASTASQGAYEQFF | TRBJ2-1 | TRBV19
CASSLDDGVTDGYTF | TRBJ1-2 | TRBV19
CASSLYQRGEEKLFF | TRBJ1-4 | TRBV28
CASSLISGLAKNIQYF | TRBJ2-4 | TRBV7-2
CASSTRDSPLHF | TRBJ1-6 | TRBV19
CASSLVRNEQFF | TRBJ2-1 | TRBV7-9
CASTRLDSQNYGYTF | TRBJ1-2 | TRBV19
CASSYGGGFEAALHF | TRBJ1-6 | TRBV5-4
CASSQSGDRRTPGNTIYF | TRBJ1-3 | TRBV23-1
CASSSDRRRYEQYF | TRBJ2-7 | TRBV7-2
CASSFGTGGTNEQFF | TRBJ2-1 | TRBV27
CASSSRFSAGELFF | TRBJ2-2 | TRBV19
CASSDRPNAANEKLFF | TRBJ1-4 | TRBV9
CATSRGDKNEKLFF | TRBJ1-4 | TRBV15
CASSLARDRFDEQFF | TRBJ2-1 | TRBV7-3
CASSPPGLETAVQYF | TRBJ2-5 | TRBV4-1
CASGTDSSNEKLFF | TRBJ1-4 | TRBV28
CASSQEVREKLFF | TRBJ1-4 | TRBV4-3
CASSRWTSGGAAGELFF | TRBJ2-2 | TRBV11-2
CAWSPWTEAFF | TRBJ1-1 | TRBV30
CASSRDRGNQPQHF | TRBJ1-5 | TRBV19